This TCR beta chain was observed in a study of blood T cell repertoires in COVID-19. Across the whole study: Samples of COVID-19 (acute and convalescent) were obtained from the United States, Italy and Spain. Sources were T cells, B-cell-depleted T cells, or PBMCs; the material itself was cDNA or gDNA.

As processed by the authors: Reference gene primer amplification in the assay estimated nucleated cell counts. The assay was immunoSEQ multiplex PCR, and TCRdb's table has in-frame clones only and misses some. The D gene and trimming were derived from the DNA, and the V and J assignments and clone size from that table. The sample has 250,000 to 400,000 clones; approximately 90% are singletons. V shed 7 bases, J shed 6 bases, and the junction held 11 bases outside the gene matches. CDR1 and CDR2 from the germline V gene are LNHDA and SQIVND (reference sequence). CDR3 length equals 14 residues. This clonotype was obtained from a woman aged 25-40 years with COVID-19, enrolled during active disease. The sequencing input was peripheral blood. The chain recombines TRBV19 with TRBJ1-2, with TRBD1 identical over 7 bases. The CDR3 reads CASKGITGDNGYTF. The CDR3, as DNA: TGTGCCAGTAAGGGAATCACAGGGGATAATGGCTACACCTTC.